The source of this TCR beta chain is a study of blood T cells in healthy people across ages. With a J-beta primer mix and a sample-barcoded 5' primer, a second PCR ran about 7 to 12 cycles. TCRdb called the 5' RACE reads again in MiXCR, with one record for every CDR3 protein. Of about 1.6 million distinct CDR3 sequences listed, roughly a third are singletons. This clonotype came up many times. Trimming took off 3 bases at V and 6 bases at J, with 7 bases between the two ends. The CDR3 loop spans 12 amino acids. This clonotype was obtained from a woman younger than 45 in good health. The chain combines TRBV12-3 or TRBV12-4 with TRBJ2-3; D is unclear. Sequencing was carried out using blood. CDR3 sequence reads: CASSFNGDTQYF. DNA for the CDR3: TGTGCCAGCAGTTTTAACGGGGATACGCAGTATTTT.